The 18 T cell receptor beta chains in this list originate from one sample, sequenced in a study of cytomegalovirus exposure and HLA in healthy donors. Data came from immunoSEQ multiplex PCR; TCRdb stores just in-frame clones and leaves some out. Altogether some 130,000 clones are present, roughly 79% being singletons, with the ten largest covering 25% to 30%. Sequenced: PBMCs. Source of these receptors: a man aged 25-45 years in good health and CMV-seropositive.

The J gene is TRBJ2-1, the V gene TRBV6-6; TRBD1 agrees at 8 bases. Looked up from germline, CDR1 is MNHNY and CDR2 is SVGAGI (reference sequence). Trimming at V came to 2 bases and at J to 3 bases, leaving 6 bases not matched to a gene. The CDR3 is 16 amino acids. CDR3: CASSYRQGSYYNEQFF. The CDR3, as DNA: TGTGCCAGCAGTTACCGACAGGGGTCCTACTACAATGAGCAGTTCTTC.

The CDR3 DNA reads as TGTGCCTGGAGTTATCAGGGTGTGACAGATAGCAATCAGCCCCAGCATTTT. Translating it yields CAWSYQGVTDSNQPQHF. The genes are TRBV30 and TRBJ1-5; D is possibly TRBD1 (5 bases). The CDR3 runs 17 residues. The ends were cut back, 2 bases at V and 0 bases at J, with 17 bases in the middle. Germline loops: CDR1 GTSNPN, CDR2 SVGIG (reference sequence). Looking up the rest from reference TRBV30 and TRBJ1-5 gives the full variable domain: SQTIHQWPATLVQPVGSPLSLECTVEGTSNPNLYWYRQAAGRGLQLLFYSVGIGQISSEVPQNLSASRPQDRQFILSSKKLLLSDSGFYLCAWSYQGVTDSNQPQHFGDGTRLSIL.

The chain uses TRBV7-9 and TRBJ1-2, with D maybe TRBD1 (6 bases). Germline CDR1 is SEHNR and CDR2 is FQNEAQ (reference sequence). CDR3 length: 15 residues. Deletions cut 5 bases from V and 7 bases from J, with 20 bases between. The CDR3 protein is CASSPTMNRELGYTF. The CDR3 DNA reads TGTGCCAGCAGCCCTACCATGAACAGGGAGCTTGGCTACACCTTC.

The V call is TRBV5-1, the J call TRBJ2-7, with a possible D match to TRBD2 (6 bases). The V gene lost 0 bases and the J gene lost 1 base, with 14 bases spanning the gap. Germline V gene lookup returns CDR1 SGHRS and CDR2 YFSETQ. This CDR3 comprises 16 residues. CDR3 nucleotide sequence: TGCGCCAGCAGCTTGGTTGGGGGGAGCCCTTCCTACGAGCAGTACTTC. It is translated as CASSLVGGSPSYEQYF.

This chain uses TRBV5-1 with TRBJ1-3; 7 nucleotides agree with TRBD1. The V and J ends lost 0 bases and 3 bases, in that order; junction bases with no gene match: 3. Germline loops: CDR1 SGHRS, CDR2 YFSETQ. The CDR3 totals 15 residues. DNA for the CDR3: TGCGCCAGCAGCTTGGAGGGGGCTGTTGGAAACACCATATATTTT. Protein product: CASSLEGAVGNTIYF. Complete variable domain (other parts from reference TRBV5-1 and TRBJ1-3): KAGVTQTPRYLIKTRGQQVTLSCSPISGHRSVSWYQQTPGQGLQFLFEYFSETQRNKGNFPGRFSGRQFSNSRSEMNVSTLELGDSALYLCASSLEGAVGNTIYFGEGSWLTVV.

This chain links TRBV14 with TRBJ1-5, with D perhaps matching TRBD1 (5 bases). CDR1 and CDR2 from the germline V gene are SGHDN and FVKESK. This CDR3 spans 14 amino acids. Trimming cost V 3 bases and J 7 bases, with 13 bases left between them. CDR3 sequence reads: CASSQGGVHQPQHF. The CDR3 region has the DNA TGTGCCAGCAGCCAGGGGGGAGTGCACCAGCCCCAGCATTTT.

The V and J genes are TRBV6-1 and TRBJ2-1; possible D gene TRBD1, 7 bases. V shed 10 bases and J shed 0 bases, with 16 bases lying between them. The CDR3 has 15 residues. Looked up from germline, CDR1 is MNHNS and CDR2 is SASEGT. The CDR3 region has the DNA TGTGCCACGGAGGGGGCCCCGAGCTCCTACAATGAGCAGTTCTTC. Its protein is CATEGAPSSYNEQFF.

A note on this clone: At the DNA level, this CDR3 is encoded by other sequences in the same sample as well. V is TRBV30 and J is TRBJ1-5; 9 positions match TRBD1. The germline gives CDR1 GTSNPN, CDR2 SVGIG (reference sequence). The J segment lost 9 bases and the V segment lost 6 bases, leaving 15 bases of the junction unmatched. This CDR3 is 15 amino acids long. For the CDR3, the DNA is TGTGCCTGTAGAACGGGACAGGGCCTAGAAGGGCCCCAGCATTTT. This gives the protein CACRTGQGLEGPQHF.

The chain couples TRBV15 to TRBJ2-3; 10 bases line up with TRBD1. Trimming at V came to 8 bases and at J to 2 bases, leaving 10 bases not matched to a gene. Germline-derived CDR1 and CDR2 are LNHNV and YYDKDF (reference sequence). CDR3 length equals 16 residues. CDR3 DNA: TGTGCCACCGGACCGGGACAGGGGTCCTTCACAGATACGCAGTATTTT. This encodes CATGPGQGSFTDTQYF.

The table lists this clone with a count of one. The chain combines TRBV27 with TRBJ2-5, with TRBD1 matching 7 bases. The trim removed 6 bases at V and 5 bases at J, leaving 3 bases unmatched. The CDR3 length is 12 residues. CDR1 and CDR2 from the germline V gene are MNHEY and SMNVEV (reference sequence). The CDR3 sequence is CASRTGSETQYF. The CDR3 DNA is TGTGCCAGCAGGACAGGGTCGGAGACCCAGTACTTC.

The CDR3 sequence is CASSLGGQGKYEQYF. The CDR3 DNA reads TGTGCCAGCAGCTTAGGGGGCCAGGGGAAATACGAGCAGTACTTC. The chain employs TRBV7-2 and TRBJ2-7; perhaps TRBD1 as D (6 bases). Germline CDR1 is SGHTA and CDR2 is FQGNSA. The CDR3 runs to 15 residues. V lost 1 base, J lost 4 bases, and 14 bases lay in between.

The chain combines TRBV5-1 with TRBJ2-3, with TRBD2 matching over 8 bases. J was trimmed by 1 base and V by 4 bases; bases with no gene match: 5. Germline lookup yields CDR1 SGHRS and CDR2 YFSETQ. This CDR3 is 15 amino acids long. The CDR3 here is CASSDGLARTDTQYF. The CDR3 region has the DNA TGCGCCAGCAGCGACGGACTAGCCCGCACAGATACGCAGTATTTT. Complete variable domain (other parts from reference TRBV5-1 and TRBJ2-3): KAGVTQTPRYLIKTRGQQVTLSCSPISGHRSVSWYQQTPGQGLQFLFEYFSETQRNKGNFPGRFSGRQFSNSRSEMNVSTLELGDSALYLCASSDGLARTDTQYFGPGTRLTVL.

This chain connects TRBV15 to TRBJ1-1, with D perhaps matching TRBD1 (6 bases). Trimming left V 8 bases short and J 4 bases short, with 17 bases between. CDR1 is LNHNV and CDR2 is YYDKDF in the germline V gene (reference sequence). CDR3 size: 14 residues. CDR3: CATSHAGASTEAFF. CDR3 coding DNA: TGTGCCACCTCCCACGCAGGGGCCAGCACTGAAGCTTTCTTT.

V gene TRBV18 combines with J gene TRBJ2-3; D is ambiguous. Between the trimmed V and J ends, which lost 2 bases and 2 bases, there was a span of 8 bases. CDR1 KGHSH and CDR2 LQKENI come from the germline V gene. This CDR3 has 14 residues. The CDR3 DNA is TGTGCCAGCTCACCAAGTCCGGTCACAGATACGCAGTATTTT. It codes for CASSPSPVTDTQYF.

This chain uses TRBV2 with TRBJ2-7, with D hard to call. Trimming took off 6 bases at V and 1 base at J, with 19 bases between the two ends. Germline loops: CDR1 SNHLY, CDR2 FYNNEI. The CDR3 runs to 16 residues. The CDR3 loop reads CASSELTTLRSYEQYF. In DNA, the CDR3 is TGTGCCAGCAGCGAACTGACAACCCTAAGGTCCTACGAGCAGTACTTC. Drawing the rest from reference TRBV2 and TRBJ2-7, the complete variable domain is EPEVTQTPSHQVTQMGQEVILRCVPISNHLYFYWYRQILGQKVEFLVSFYNNEISEKSEIFDDQFSVERPDGSNFTLKIRSTKLEDSAMYFCASSELTTLRSYEQYFGPGTRLTVT.

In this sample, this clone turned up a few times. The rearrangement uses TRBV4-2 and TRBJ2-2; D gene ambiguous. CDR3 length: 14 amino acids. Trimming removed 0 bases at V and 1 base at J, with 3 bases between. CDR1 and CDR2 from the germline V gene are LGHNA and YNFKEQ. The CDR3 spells CASSQERNTGELFF. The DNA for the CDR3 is TGTGCCAGCAGCCAAGAGCGGAACACCGGGGAGCTGTTTTTT.

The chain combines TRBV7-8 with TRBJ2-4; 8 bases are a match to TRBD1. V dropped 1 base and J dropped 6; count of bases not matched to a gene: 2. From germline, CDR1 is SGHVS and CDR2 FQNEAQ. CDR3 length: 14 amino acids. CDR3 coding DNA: TGTGCCAGCAGCTTAGGACAGGGGACAAACATTCAGTACTTC. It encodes CASSLGQGTNIQYF. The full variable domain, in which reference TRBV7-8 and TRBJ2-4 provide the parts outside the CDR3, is GAGVSQSPRYKVAKRGQDVALRCDPISGHVSLFWYQQALGQGPEFLTYFQNEAQLDKSGLPSDRFFAERPEGSVSTLKIQRTQQEDSAVYLCASSLGQGTNIQYFGAGTRLSVL.

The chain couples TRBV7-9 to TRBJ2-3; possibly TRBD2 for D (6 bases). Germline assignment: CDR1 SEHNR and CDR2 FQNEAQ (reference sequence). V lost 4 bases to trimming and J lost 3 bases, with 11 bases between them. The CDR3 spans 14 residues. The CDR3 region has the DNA TGTGCCAGCAGCTCGACGGGGGTGACAGATACGCAGTATTTT. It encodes CASSSTGVTDTQYF.